A single sample gave rise to the 11 T cell receptor beta chains below, sequenced in a study of blood T cells in healthy people across ages. A second about 7 to 11 cycle PCR used barcoded and J-beta primers. TCRdb itself ran the 5' RACE reads through MiXCR, one entry per CDR3 protein. The sample carries hundreds of thousands of distinct CDR3 sequences, roughly 46% recorded once. The sequenced material came from blood. The receptor set was obtained from an older man in good health.

The V call is TRBV4-3, the J call TRBJ1-1; perhaps TRBD1 as D (6 bases). With 3 bases removed from V and 4 bases from J, the gap between germline ends came to 15 bases. There are 15 residues in the CDR3. Germline CDR1 is LGHNA and CDR2 is YSLEER. CDR3 nucleotide sequence: TGCGCCAGCAGCCATCCAAATAGGGGGGCCACTGAAGCTTTCTTT. Its protein product is CASSHPNRGATEAFF.

The chain has TRBV7-8 and TRBJ2-1, with D perhaps TRBD1 (5 bases). The germline gives CDR1 SGHVS, CDR2 FQNEAQ. V was trimmed by 1 base and J by 4 bases, leaving 14 bases between them. The CDR3 runs to 16 residues. The CDR3 region is CASSLVLRQNYNEQFF. The CDR3 nucleotides read TGTGCCAGCAGCTTAGTTCTGCGACAGAATTACAATGAGCAGTTCTTC. The full variable domain, in which reference TRBV7-8 and TRBJ2-1 provide the parts outside the CDR3, is GAGVSQSPRYKVAKRGQDVALRCDPISGHVSLFWYQQALGQGPEFLTYFQNEAQLDKSGLPSDRFFAERPEGSVSTLKIQRTQQEDSAVYLCASSLVLRQNYNEQFFGPGTRLTVL.

V is TRBV12-3 or TRBV12-4 and J is TRBJ1-5, with TRBD1 matching over 7 bases. After removal of 6 bases from V and 5 bases from J, the junction contained 7 bases not matched to a gene. The CDR3 is 14 amino acids. Here the CDR3 DNA reads TGTGCCAGCAGCAAACAGGGGCTTCATCAGCCCCAGCATTTT. Translating gives CASSKQGLHQPQHF.

This clonotype was seen only a few times. The V and J genes are TRBV5-1 and TRBJ2-3; 10 nucleotides line up with TRBD2. The CDR3 runs 15 residues. V trimming: 1 base; J trimming: 4 bases; junction bases outside the gene matches: 3. Per germline, CDR1 SGHRS and CDR2 YFSETQ. CDR3 bases: TGCGCCAGCAGCTTGCCCGGACTAGCGGCAGATACGCAGTATTTT. It is translated as CASSLPGLAADTQYF. Using reference TRBV5-1 and TRBJ2-3 for the parts outside the CDR3, the full variable domain is KAGVTQTPRYLIKTRGQQVTLSCSPISGHRSVSWYQQTPGQGLQFLFEYFSETQRNKGNFPGRFSGRQFSNSRSEMNVSTLELGDSALYLCASSLPGLAADTQYFGPGTRLTVL.

The chain employs TRBV12-3 or TRBV12-4 and TRBJ2-6; D is possibly TRBD2 (6 bases). The CDR3 is 16 residues long. V shed 8 bases and J shed 1 base, with 15 bases lying between them. CDR3 sequence reads: CASGGVVLSGANVLTF. The CDR3 DNA sequence: TGTGCCAGCGGAGGGGTGGTTTTGTCTGGGGCCAACGTCCTGACTTTC.

In the case of this clonotype: A read error may produce the germline difference seen at one junction end. This chain joins TRBV28 and TRBJ2-7; D unresolved. The length of the CDR3 is 14 residues. Germline V gene sequence: CDR1 MDHEN, CDR2 SYDVKM. CDR3 nucleotide sequence: TGTGCCAGCAGTTTAGGAGTTTTACCTTACGAGCGGTACTTC. Residues: CASSLGVLPYERYF.

The rearrangement uses TRBV12-3 or TRBV12-4 and TRBJ2-1; no definite D call. CDR3 size: 12 residues. V shed 5 bases and J shed 8 bases, with 10 bases lying between them. The CDR3 nucleotides are TGTGCCAGCAGTCCCCTGGGTGATGAGCAGTTCTTC. Encoded protein: CASSPLGDEQFF.

This clonotype was picked up a small number of times. This chain uses TRBV29-1 with TRBJ1-1; a possible D gene is TRBD1 (6 bases). The CDR3 has 14 residues. Germline lookup yields CDR1 SQVTM and CDR2 ANQGSEA. Trimming shortened V by 7 bases and J by 3 bases, and 18 bases separated the two germline ends. CDR3 sequence reads: CSALNAGADTEAFF. DNA for the CDR3: TGCAGCGCCCTAAACGCGGGGGCGGACACTGAAGCTTTCTTT.

The chain couples TRBV5-1 to TRBJ2-1; D may be TRBD2 (6 bases). The DNA end favors TRBJ2-7, so the J call may be wrong. Germline V gives CDR1 SGHRS, CDR2 YFSETQ. There are 15 residues in the CDR3. The CDR3 loop is CASSFRESSYNEQYF. In DNA, the CDR3 is TGCGCCAGCAGCTTTCGGGAGAGCTCCTACAATGAGCAGTACTTC.

This clonotype was detected many times. V gene TRBV7-9 combines with J gene TRBJ2-5; D tentatively reads TRBD1 or TRBD2 (5 bases each). The CDR3 is 13 amino acids. Trimming removed 6 bases at V and 2 bases at J, with 10 bases between. In germline, CDR1 is SEHNR, CDR2 FQNEAQ (reference sequence). The CDR3 nucleotides read TGTGCCAGCAGGCTGGGACGGCAAGAGACCCAGTACTTC. Translated, it gives CASRLGRQETQYF.

A few counts support this clonotype. CDR3 DNA: TGTGCCAGCAGTTTTCGACTAGCGGACAATGAGCAGTACTTC. It codes for CASSFRLADNEQYF. The V call is TRBV28, the J call TRBJ2-5; the match to TRBD2 covers 9 bases. CDR3 length: 14 amino acids. Germline-derived CDR1 and CDR2 are MDHEN and SYDVKM. The junction had 10 bases not matched to a gene; V was cut back by 3 bases and J by 11 bases.